This T cell receptor beta chain was recorded in a study of cytomegalovirus exposure and HLA in healthy donors. Across the whole study: From some 190 million T cells, an earlier analysis saw roughly 110 million unique TCR beta sequences. In terms of ancestry, the Caucasian-associated cluster contained roughly four fifths of the approximately 400 genotyped donors. Study observations and caveats: A reported reduction in N-insertions relative to the roughly 710-donor mean was seen in an Asian-associated ancestry cluster in a later analysis.

With regard to this clone: Its cognate antigen is unknown.

Germline CDR1 is MNHEY and CDR2 is SVGAGI. Trimming cost V 5 bases and J 3 bases, with 13 bases left between them. The CDR3 spans 15 residues. The PCR used 60 Vbeta and 13 Jbeta primers. Generated by immunoSEQ multiplex PCR, the TCRdb table keeps only in-frame clones and is missing some. The repertoire consists of around 170,000 clones, with 65% to 90% occurring once and the leading ten covering about 5.7%. Sequenced sample: PBMCs. The source of this sequence is a man aged 40-55 years in good health and CMV-seropositive. The chain uses TRBV6-5 and TRBJ2-2; maybe TRBD1 (6 bases). CDR3 residues: CASSPWDTYTGELFF. The CDR3 DNA follows: TGTGCCAGCAGTCCCTGGGACACCTACACCGGGGAGCTGTTTTTT.